This T cell receptor (beta chain) was recorded in a study of radiation and T cells in renal cell carcinoma. The length of the CDR3 is 13 residues. The germline V gene has CDR1 MNHEY and CDR2 SVGAGI. With regard to this clone: A much larger clone differs from this one at a single base, so this may be a read error. Other DNA sequences in this sample translate to the same CDR3.

Time point meaning: blood 2 weeks post-SBRT. The treatment denotes: 15 Gy SBRT to primary tumor, nephrectomy 4 weeks later. The tumor was a clear cell renal cell carcinoma. Measured with immunoSEQ multiplex PCR; TCRdb has only the in-frame clones, and not every one. The data show about 130,000 clones, over 75% seen once. This chain connects TRBV6-5 to TRBJ2-1, with D maybe TRBD2 (5 bases). The TCR was taken from a man aged 45-60 years with renal cell carcinoma. Sequencing was performed on blood, taken from a patient whose treatment included radiotherapy and nephrectomy. CDR3 in DNA: TGTGCTAGCAGAGGGCTTACGTACAATGAGCAGTTCTTC. This sequence encodes CASRGLTYNEQFF.